The 8 T cell receptor beta chains listed next were all sequenced from one sample in a study of T cells after yellow fever vaccination. MiXCR was run by TCRdb on the 5' RACE reads, yielding one entry per CDR3 protein. Of approximately 300,000 distinct CDR3 sequences in the sample, roughly 10% were seen once. This material consisted of CD4+ T cells sorted from PBMCs, taken 45 days after the yellow fever booster vaccination. Source of these receptors: a man aged 18 to 30 who received the YFV17D yellow fever vaccine.

DNA for the CDR3: TGTGCCGAACATAGCTCCTATAATTCACCCCTCCACTTT. As protein: CAEHSSYNSPLHF. J is TRBJ1-6 and V is TRBV6-6; no definite D call. CDR3 size: 13 residues. V was shortened by 11 bases and J by 0 bases, with 8 bases between the two germline ends. Germline-derived CDR1 and CDR2 are MNHNY and SVGAGI (reference sequence).

The chain employs TRBV5-1 and TRBJ2-5; perhaps TRBD2 as D (5 bases). Trimming removed 3 bases at V and 9 bases at J, with 12 bases between. Germline V CDR1 and CDR2: SGHRS, YFSETQ. There are 12 residues in the CDR3. The CDR3 protein is CASSSAGLPQYF. CDR3 nucleotides: TGCGCCAGCAGCTCAGCCGGACTCCCCCAGTACTTC.

The rearrangement uses TRBV19 and TRBJ1-1, with 11 bases matching TRBD1. CDR1 is LNHDA, CDR2 SQIVND, per germline (reference sequence). The CDR3 covers 14 residues. Germline trimming cut 7 bases from V and 4 bases from J; bases unmatched to any gene: 5. The CDR3 reads CASITGTGGTEAFF. The CDR3, as DNA: TGTGCCAGTATAACCGGGACAGGGGGCACTGAAGCTTTCTTT.

To note about this clonotype: The junction departs from the called germline gene at one end, perhaps through a read error. This chain uses TRBV5-1 with TRBJ2-3, with TRBD2 matching 14 bases. This CDR3 has 15 amino acids. CDR1 is SGHRS, CDR2 YFSETQ, per germline. The CDR3 loop reads CASSLGTAGTSGGGF. DNA of the CDR3: TGCGCCAGCAGCTTGGGGACAGCTGGGACTAGCGGGGGCGGTTTT.

This clonotype appeared many times. The chain has TRBV20-1 and TRBJ1-1; tentatively, D is TRBD1 (5 bases). Germline assignment: CDR1 DFQATT and CDR2 SNEGSKA (reference sequence). This CDR3 region has 14 residues. V lost 0 bases, J lost 0 bases, and 8 bases lay in between. The CDR3 DNA reads as TGCAGTGCTAGAGATCGACAGATGAACACTGAAGCTTTCTTT. Translated, it gives CSARDRQMNTEAFF.

The sample holds many counts of this clonotype. The chain employs TRBV28 and TRBJ2-6; D gene unclear. Germline V gene lookup returns CDR1 MDHEN and CDR2 SYDVKM. The CDR3 has 14 residues. V gave up 3 bases and J gave up 0 bases, with 3 bases separating them. The CDR3 region is CASSFISGANVLTF. The CDR3 DNA sequence: TGTGCCAGCAGTTTTATCTCTGGGGCCAACGTCCTGACTTTC.

The chain combines TRBV29-1 with TRBJ1-1, with D hard to call. In germline, CDR1 is SQVTM, CDR2 ANQGSEA. The CDR3 loop spans 11 amino acids. Trimming shortened V by 3 bases and J by 4 bases, and 6 bases separated the two germline ends. CDR3 amino acids: CSVDPGTEAFF. CDR3 DNA: TGCAGCGTTGACCCCGGCACTGAAGCTTTCTTT. Complete variable domain (other parts from reference TRBV29-1 and TRBJ1-1): SAVISQKPSRDICQRGTSLTIQCQVDSQVTMMFWYRQQPGQSLTLIATANQGSEATYESGFVIDKFPISRPNLTFSTLTVSNMSPEDSSIYLCSVDPGTEAFFGQGTRLTVV.

This clonotype was counted a few times. The rearrangement uses TRBV11-2 and TRBJ2-5, with D uncertain. The CDR3 is 13 amino acids. Trimming cost V 1 base and J 3 bases, with 6 bases left between them. Germline V CDR1 and CDR2: SGHAT, FQNNGV. The CDR3 sequence is CASSLGTEETQYF. CDR3 bases: TGTGCCAGCAGCTTAGGAACGGAAGAGACCCAGTACTTC.